This TCR beta chain comes out of a study of blood T cells in healthy people across ages. Sample-barcoded 5' priming and a J-beta primer mix drove a second PCR of about 6 to 12 cycles. Researchers report that each sample yielded at least 2.5 million CDR3-containing paired-end reads. TCRdb independently ran MiXCR on the 5' RACE reads; one entry per CDR3 protein. The sample consists of some 1.4 million distinct CDR3 sequences, approximately 38% of them appearing once. CDR3 length: 14 residues. The V end lost 10 bases, the J end lost 0 bases, and 13 bases lay between the germline ends. Germline V CDR1 and CDR2: ENHRY, SYGVKD.

This chain uses TRBV10-3 with TRBJ1-3; D gene unclear. The sequence was obtained from a woman aged 18-35 years in good health. Sequenced material: blood. DNA for the CDR3: TGTGCCAGTTGGACGTCCAGCTCTGGAAACACCATATATTTT. Residues: CASWTSSSGNTIYF.